This T cell receptor (beta chain) was found in a study of T-cell memory formation after mild COVID-19. CDR1 and CDR2 from the germline V gene are SGDLS and YYNGEE. The CDR3 consists of 13 residues. V lost 0 bases and J 8 bases, leaving 11 bases between the germline ends. Study results and limitations: CD4/CD8 balance held among clones contracting day 15 to 85, and later expanders leaned CD4+. Among CD4+ contracting clones, most were CM and EM, and CD8+ ones EMRA.

Concerning this clonotype: Antigen specificity is unknown.

Researchers used 5'RACE with constant-segment primers to make TCR alpha and TCR beta cDNA libraries that carry sample barcodes and UMIs. TCRdb re-analysed the 5' RACE reads in MiXCR, keeping a single row per CDR3 protein. Among around 420,000 distinct CDR3 sequences listed, approximately 24% were seen once. The TCR was taken from an adult woman who had mild COVID-19 (a few samples of this study predate the infection). Cell type and time point are not known. Sequencing used PBMCs or a T cell subset sorted from them (not recorded which). This chain connects TRBV9 to TRBJ1-1; D not certain. Here the CDR3 reads CASSVVRGAEAFF. Written as DNA, the CDR3 is TGTGCCAGCAGCGTAGTCCGGGGAGCCGAAGCTTTCTTT.